This T cell receptor beta chain was obtained from a study of blood T cells in healthy people across ages. Then a second PCR, running roughly 6 to 12 cycles, was carried out with a sample-barcoded 5' primer and a J-beta primer mix. TCRdb recomputed calls from the 5' RACE reads with MiXCR, one row per CDR3 protein. The table includes around 1,500,000 distinct CDR3 sequences, 28% detected once. The CDR3 spans 15 residues. Trimming removed 6 bases at V and 2 bases at J, with 16 bases between. The gene calls are TRBV12-3 or TRBV12-4 and TRBJ2-5, with a weak D call TRBD1 (6 bases). The TCR sequence derives from a woman aged 25 to 39 in good health. Sequenced sample: blood. The CDR3 region has the DNA TGTGCCAGCAGCTCCGGGACAAGGGTACAAGAGACCCAGTACTTC. The encoded protein is CASSSGTRVQETQYF.